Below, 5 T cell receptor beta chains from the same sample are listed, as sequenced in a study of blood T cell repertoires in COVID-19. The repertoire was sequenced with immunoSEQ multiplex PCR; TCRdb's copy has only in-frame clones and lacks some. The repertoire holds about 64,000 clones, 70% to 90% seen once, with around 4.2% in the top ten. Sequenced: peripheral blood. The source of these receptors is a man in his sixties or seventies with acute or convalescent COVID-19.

The CDR3 nucleotides are TGTGCCAGCAGCCGACAGGGGGCAAATCAGCCCCAGCATTTT. Amino acid sequence: CASSRQGANQPQHF. This sequence joins TRBV2 and TRBJ1-5; 10 nucleotides line up with TRBD1. V was clipped by 6 bases and J by 4 bases; unmatched bases: 3. This CDR3 contains 14 residues. CDR1 and CDR2 from the germline V gene are SNHLY and FYNNEI.

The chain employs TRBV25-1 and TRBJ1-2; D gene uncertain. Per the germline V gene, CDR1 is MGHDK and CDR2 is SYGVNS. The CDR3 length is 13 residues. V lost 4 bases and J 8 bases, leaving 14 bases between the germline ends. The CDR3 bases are TGTGCCAGCAGTGGCGGCACTCCGGGGGGCTACACCTTC. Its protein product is CASSGGTPGGYTF.

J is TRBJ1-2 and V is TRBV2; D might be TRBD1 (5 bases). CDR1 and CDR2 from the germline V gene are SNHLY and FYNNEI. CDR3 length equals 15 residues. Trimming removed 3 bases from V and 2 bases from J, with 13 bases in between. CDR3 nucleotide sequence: TGTGCCAGCAGTGACGACAGCCACAACAACTATGGCTACACCTTC. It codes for CASSDDSHNNYGYTF.

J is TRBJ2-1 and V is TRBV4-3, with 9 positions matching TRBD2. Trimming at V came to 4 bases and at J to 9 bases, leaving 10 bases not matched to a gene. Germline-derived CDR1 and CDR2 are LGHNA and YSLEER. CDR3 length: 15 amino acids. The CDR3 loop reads CASSRYRAGGLEQFF. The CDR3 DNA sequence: TGCGCCAGCAGCCGGTACCGAGCGGGGGGCCTTGAGCAGTTCTTC.

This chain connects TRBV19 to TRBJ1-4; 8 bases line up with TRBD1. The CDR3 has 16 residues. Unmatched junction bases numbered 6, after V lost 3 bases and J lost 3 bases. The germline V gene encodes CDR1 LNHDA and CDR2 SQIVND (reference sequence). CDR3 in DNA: TGTGCCAGTAGTATGGGTCGACAGGGGCCTAATGAAAAACTGTTTTTT. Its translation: CASSMGRQGPNEKLFF.